Listed below are T cell receptor beta chains from one sample, sequenced in a study of blood T cell repertoires in COVID-19. Sequencing was performed with immunoSEQ multiplex PCR; in TCRdb, only in-frame clones are kept and a portion is missing. The repertoire consists of 170,000 or so clones, with approximately 87% occurring once and the leading ten covering approximately 12%. Sequenced input: peripheral blood. All receptors derive from a woman between 70 and 85 years old with COVID-19, enrolled during active disease. Each CDR3 is given with its conserved first and last residue. D genes are given only for firm matches. Rows give clone size only sometimes, using once, few, many, or a class for an expanded clone.

CDR3	DNA	V	J	size	D
CASYDRGDQPQHF	TGTGCCAGTTACGACAGGGGGGATCAGCCCCAGCATTTT	TRBV19	TRBJ1-5	.	TRBD1
CARSWDFSPLHF	TGTGCCAGAAGCTGGGACTTTTCACCCCTCCACTTT	TRBV5-3	TRBJ1-6	.	.
CASSWDRNTEAFF	TGTGCCAGCAGCTGGGACAGAAACACTGAAGCTTTCTTT	TRBV7-2	TRBJ1-1	.	TRBD1
CASTRTPGRTEAFF	TGTGCCAGCACCCGGACCCCCGGGAGGACTGAAGCTTTCTTT	TRBV6-5	TRBJ1-1	.	.
CSVGRGAEAFF	TGCAGCGTTGGGCGGGGGGCTGAAGCTTTCTTT	TRBV29-1	TRBJ1-1	.	.
CASTPSGNTIYF	TGTGCCAGCACTCCGAGTGGAAACACCATATATTTT	TRBV6-5	TRBJ1-3	.	.
CASSLEGALSGNTIYF	TGCGCCAGCAGCTTGGAAGGGGCCCTCTCTGGAAACACCATATATTTT	TRBV5-1	TRBJ1-3	.	.
CASSRQGGGYTF	TGTGCCAGCAGCCGACAGGGTGGCGGCTACACCTTC	TRBV9	TRBJ1-2	.	TRBD1
CATTIRQGSSSGNTIYF	TGTGCCACCACGATTCGACAGGGCAGCAGCTCTGGAAACACCATATATTTT	TRBV28	TRBJ1-3	.	TRBD1
CASSRSREGPQHF	TGTGCCAGCAGCCGGTCTAGAGAGGGGCCCCAGCATTTT	TRBV3-1/TRBV3-2	TRBJ1-5	once	.
CASSRQADNSPLHF	TGTGCCAGCAGCCGACAGGCTGATAATTCACCCCTCCACTTT	TRBV2	TRBJ1-6	.	.
CASSYLDSEAFF	TGTGCCAGCAGTTATTTGGACTCTGAAGCTTTCTTT	TRBV6-5	TRBJ1-1	.	.
CSVGSPGDYGYTF	TGCAGCGTTGGCTCGCCCGGGGACTATGGCTACACCTTC	TRBV29-1	TRBJ1-2	.	.
CASIYQGGTEAFF	TGTGCCAGTATCTACCAGGGGGGCACTGAAGCTTTCTTT	TRBV19	TRBJ1-1	.	TRBD1
CASSHGGPEQYF	TGTGCCAGCAGCCATGGCGGGCCCGAGCAGTACTTC	TRBV3-1/TRBV3-2	TRBJ2-7	.	.
CASRGDNSYEQYF	TGTGCCAGCAGAGGGGACAACTCCTACGAGCAGTACTTC	TRBV6-5	TRBJ2-7	.	.